Following are 14 T cell receptor beta chains from one sample sequenced in a study of vaccination effects on CD4 cells after COVID-19. These receptors have no known antigen. Sequencing followed a ViraFEST assay step that expanded antigen-specific CD4+ T cells with viral peptide pools. The culture ran for approximately nine days before CD4+ T cells were isolated. Having tested negative for nucleocapsid antibodies, the vaccine recipients showed no prior SARS-CoV-2 infection. Here immunoSEQ multiplex PCR was the method, and the copy in TCRdb shows in-frame clones only, minus some. The sample consists of roughly 21,000 clones, under 85% of them appearing once. The sample consisted of CD4+ T cells from PBMCs cultured with HCoV-NL63 spike peptides, taken before COVID-19 vaccination. The receptors originated from a human donor who received a COVID-19 vaccine.

The rearrangement joins TRBV28 to TRBJ2-1; tentative D call: TRBD1 (6 bases). CDR1 MDHEN and CDR2 SYDVKM come from the germline V gene. The CDR3 extends over 18 amino acids. Trimming pared 5 bases from V and 0 bases from J, leaving 20 bases between. The CDR3 sequence is CASSPPLTRGSSYNEQFF. Here the CDR3 DNA reads TGTGCCAGCAGTCCCCCCCTAACCAGGGGAAGCTCCTACAATGAGCAGTTCTTC.

By sample share, this clone is medium-sized. CDR3 DNA: TGTGCCAGCAGTGCGGGGGCCTACACTGAAGCTTTCTTT. This codes for CASSAGAYTEAFF. The chain employs TRBV2 and TRBJ1-1; D is possibly TRBD1 (6 bases). With 4 bases removed from V and 3 bases from J, the gap between germline ends came to 9 bases. The CDR3 contains 13 residues. The germline V gene has CDR1 SNHLY and CDR2 FYNNEI.

This clone was seen a handful of times. The chain employs TRBV13 and TRBJ2-7; D tentatively fits TRBD1 or TRBD2 (5 bases each). Per germline, CDR1 PRHDT and CDR2 FYEKMQ (reference sequence). V shed 7 bases and J shed 2 bases, with 12 bases lying between them. This CDR3 has 13 residues. CDR3 DNA sequence: TGTGCCAGCACCTCTTGGGGGACCTACGAGCAGTACTTC. This translates into CASTSWGTYEQYF.

The chain recombines TRBV7-3 with TRBJ2-6, with 9 nucleotides matching TRBD1. Germline V CDR1 and CDR2: SGHTA, FQGTGA. The CDR3 is made up of 19 amino acids. The V segment lost 5 bases and the J segment 0 bases; nucleotides outside the gene matches: 11. CDR3 sequence (DNA): TGTGCCAGCAGCCTCCGACAGGGGGGTTCTCTCTCTGGGGCCAACGTCCTGACTTTC. Amino acid sequence: CASSLRQGGSLSGANVLTF.

The gene calls are TRBV23-1 and TRBJ2-7; D gene unclear. TRBV23-1 counts as an open reading frame of uncertain function. The ends were cut back, 6 bases at V and 2 bases at J, with 5 bases in the middle. The CDR3 has 11 residues. The CDR3 bases are TGCGCCAGCAGCCCTACCTACGAGCAGTACTTC. It yields the protein CASSPTYEQYF.

The table lists this clone with a few counts. The V call is TRBV19, the J call TRBJ2-1; no clear D. The CDR3 is 11 amino acids. In germline, CDR1 is LNHDA, CDR2 SQIVND (reference sequence). Trimming removed 5 bases from V and 5 bases from J, with 4 bases in between. The CDR3 loop reads CASSFNNEQFF. Here the CDR3 DNA reads TGTGCCAGTAGTTTCAACAATGAGCAGTTCTTC.

The V call is TRBV3-1 (or the pseudogene TRBV3-2), the J call TRBJ2-7; no definite D call. Between the trimmed V and J ends, which lost 2 bases and 1 base, there was a span of 3 bases. Germline V gives CDR1 LGHDT, CDR2 YNNKEL (reference sequence). CDR3 length: 12 amino acids. The CDR3 protein is CASSQRSYEQYF. CDR3 in DNA: TGTGCCAGCAGCCAACGTTCCTACGAGCAGTACTTC.

The rearrangement joins TRBV30 to TRBJ1-2, with unresolved D. Trimming pared 0 bases from V and 5 bases from J, leaving 10 bases between. This CDR3 comprises 13 residues. Germline CDR1 GTSNPN, CDR2 SVGIG (reference sequence). This CDR3 is CAWSVQRGYGYTF. CDR3 coding DNA: TGTGCCTGGAGTGTACAACGAGGGTATGGCTACACCTTC.

This chain uses TRBV9 with TRBJ1-2, with 9 nucleotides matching TRBD1. V lost 0 bases, J lost 0 bases, and 12 bases stayed unmatched. The CDR3 is 19 amino acids. Germline assignment: CDR1 SGDLS and CDR2 YYNGEE. CDR3 sequence reads: CASSVDGTGQGYPNYGYTF. CDR3 DNA: TGTGCCAGCAGCGTAGACGGGACGGGACAGGGTTATCCTAACTATGGCTACACCTTC.

The V and J genes are TRBV9 and TRBJ1-4; the D gene is possibly TRBD1 (6 bases). Germline V lookup: CDR1 SGDLS, CDR2 YYNGEE. V was cut by 0 bases and J by 4 bases, with 10 bases left in between. The CDR3 runs to 15 residues. CDR3 sequence: CASSVGGRGNEKLFF. The CDR3 bases are TGTGCCAGCAGCGTAGGGGGCAGGGGTAATGAAAAACTGTTTTTT.

This chain connects TRBV29-1 to TRBJ1-4; D not certain. The CDR3 runs 13 residues. The germline V gene encodes CDR1 SQVTM and CDR2 ANQGSEA. Trimming stripped 7 bases from V and 3 bases from J, with 12 bases between. In DNA form, the CDR3 reads TGCAGCGCCCGGGCCGAGTCTAATGAAAAACTGTTTTTT. This sequence encodes CSARAESNEKLFF.

The chain carries TRBV24-1 and TRBJ1-1; perhaps TRBD1 as D (6 bases). The germline CDR1 and CDR2 sequences are KGHDR and SFDVKD. There are 13 residues in the CDR3. V lost 8 bases, J lost 1 base, and 10 bases lay in between. For the CDR3, the DNA is TGTGCCACCATGGGGGGGGCGAACACTGAAGCTTTCTTT. Its translation: CATMGGANTEAFF.

The chain links TRBV12-3 or TRBV12-4 to TRBJ1-1; D remains ambiguous. The CDR3 extends over 12 amino acids. V gave up 4 bases and J gave up 7 bases, with 10 bases separating them. The CDR3 DNA is TGTGCCAGCAGTTATCCCAGAGTTGAAGCTTTCTTT. It yields the protein CASSYPRVEAFF.

This clone has just a few counts. The genes are TRBV19 and TRBJ2-2; D ambiguous. The germline CDR1 and CDR2 sequences are LNHDA and SQIVND (reference sequence). Between the trimmed V and J ends, which lost 2 bases and 4 bases, there was a span of 11 bases. The CDR3 is made up of 15 amino acids. In DNA form, the CDR3 reads TGTGCCAGTAGTATATCTGGAGCCAGCACCGGGGAGCTGTTTTTT. This encodes CASSISGASTGELFF.